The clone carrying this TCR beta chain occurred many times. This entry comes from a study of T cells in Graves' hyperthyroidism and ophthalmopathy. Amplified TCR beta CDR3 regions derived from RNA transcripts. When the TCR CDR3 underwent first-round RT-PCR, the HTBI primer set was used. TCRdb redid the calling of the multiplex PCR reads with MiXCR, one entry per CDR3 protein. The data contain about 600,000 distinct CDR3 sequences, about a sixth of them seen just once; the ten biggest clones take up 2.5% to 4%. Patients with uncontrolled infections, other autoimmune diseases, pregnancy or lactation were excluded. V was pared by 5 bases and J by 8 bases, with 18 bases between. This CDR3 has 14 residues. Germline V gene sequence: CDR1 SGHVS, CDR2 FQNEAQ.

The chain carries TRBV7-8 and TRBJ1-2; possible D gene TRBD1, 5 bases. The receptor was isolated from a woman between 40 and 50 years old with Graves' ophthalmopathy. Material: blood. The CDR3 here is CASSTKRGAIGYTF. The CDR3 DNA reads TGTGCCAGCAGCACAAAACGAGGGGCTATAGGCTACACCTTC.